One and the same sample provided the 18 T cell receptor beta chains below, sequenced in a study of T cells in Graves' hyperthyroidism and ophthalmopathy. RNA transcripts served as the template for amplifying TCR beta CDR3 regions. Researchers ran a first-round RT-PCR on the TCR CDR3 using the HTBI primer set. One entry per CDR3 protein, called by TCRdb with MiXCR from the multiplex PCR reads. This sample yields 650,000 to 700,000 distinct CDR3 sequences, of which 15% to 20% are seen a single time; around 15% belongs to the top ten. Sequencing used blood. Every receptor here comes from a middle-aged man with Graves' hyperthyroidism.

The rearrangement links TRBV3-1 to TRBJ1-1, with D possibly being TRBD1 (5 bases). The CDR3 consists of 16 residues. Germline assignment: CDR1 LGHDT and CDR2 YNNKEL (reference sequence). The V gene lost 0 bases and the J gene lost 0 bases, with 11 bases spanning the gap. The CDR3: CASSQDLGGMNTEAFF. The CDR3 coding sequence is TGTGCCAGCAGCCAAGATCTCGGGGGAATGAACACTGAAGCTTTCTTT.

This clonotype occurred many times. The chain is built from TRBV12-3 or TRBV12-4 and TRBJ1-1; D call uncertain. The CDR3 is 17 residues long. V was trimmed by 4 bases and J by 3 bases, leaving 21 bases between them. For the CDR3, the DNA is TGTGCCAGCAGTTCCCAATCGGTCATTTTATTGGACACTGAAGCTTTCTTT. Its protein is CASSSQSVILLDTEAFF.

This clonotype was recorded many times. The CDR3 protein is CSASGTSSYNSPLHF. The CDR3 nucleotides are TGCAGTGCTAGTGGCACGAGCTCCTATAATTCACCCCTCCACTTT. The J gene is TRBJ1-6, the V gene TRBV20-1; unclear D gene. Deletions cut 3 bases from V and 0 bases from J, with 9 bases between. The germline gives CDR1 DFQATT, CDR2 SNEGSKA (reference sequence). This CDR3 has 15 amino acids.

The table lists this clonotype with a few counts. J is TRBJ1-5 and V is TRBV12-3 or TRBV12-4, with 7 bases matching TRBD1. The CDR3 has 15 residues. V gave up 6 bases and J gave up 0 bases; unmatched junction bases: 5. This CDR3 reads CASRLGQFSNQPQHF. DNA for the CDR3: TGTGCCAGCAGATTGGGACAGTTTAGCAATCAGCCCCAGCATTTT.

There are a few counts of this clonotype. V is TRBV5-4 and J is TRBJ2-7, with 7 nucleotides matching TRBD1. V gave up 6 bases and J gave up 4 bases; unmatched junction bases: 7. The CDR3 extends over 13 amino acids. CDR1 is SGHNT, CDR2 YYREEE, per germline (reference sequence). The CDR3 loop is CASTADRSYEQYF. The CDR3 region has the DNA TGTGCCAGCACCGCGGACAGGAGTTACGAGCAGTACTTC.

The chain employs TRBV19 and TRBJ2-5, with 10 bases that match TRBD2. There are 16 residues in the CDR3. Germline loops: CDR1 LNHDA, CDR2 SQIVND (reference sequence). The J segment lost 5 bases and the V segment lost 3 bases, leaving 9 bases of the junction unmatched. In DNA, the CDR3 is TGTGCCAGTAGTATCCGTGCTAGCGGGAGAGCTGAGACCCAGTACTTC. It is translated as CASSIRASGRAETQYF.

In this sample, this clonotype turned up a few times. The CDR3 coding sequence is TGCAGCGTTGAGGGACAGGGCGACGAGCAGTACTTC. The encoded protein is CSVEGQGDEQYF. The chain recombines TRBV29-1 with TRBJ2-7; 9 bases fit TRBD1. Germline CDR1 SQVTM, CDR2 ANQGSEA. Trimming at V came to 3 bases and at J to 5 bases, leaving 2 bases not matched to a gene. The CDR3 runs 12 residues.

This clonotype was seen repeatedly, ten times or more. This chain links TRBV28 with TRBJ1-5, with D uncertain. The germline V gene encodes CDR1 MDHEN and CDR2 SYDVKM. The CDR3 has 16 residues. Trimming took off 2 bases at V and 3 bases at J, with 14 bases between the two ends. The chain's CDR3 is CASSLLQLGSNQPQHF. The CDR3 nucleotides read TGTGCCAGCAGTTTACTGCAGCTTGGATCCAATCAGCCCCAGCATTTT.

This rearrangement joins TRBV12-3 or TRBV12-4 to TRBJ1-2, with unresolved D. The CDR3 contains 15 residues. V lost 7 bases, J lost 6 bases, and 21 bases lay in between. CDR3 in amino acids: CASINIGREENGYTF. CDR3 DNA: TGTGCCAGCATCAATATAGGACGGGAAGAGAATGGCTACACCTTC.

This clonotype has a handful of counts. The CDR3 DNA is TGTGCCTGGACGGCCGGGCGGGTGAACACTGAAGCTTTCTTT. Its translation is CAWTAGRVNTEAFF. The chain has TRBV30 and TRBJ1-1; no reliable D call. Germline V gives CDR1 GTSNPN, CDR2 SVGIG (reference sequence). The germline V and J ends were trimmed by 4 bases and 0 bases, with 12 bases remaining between them. The CDR3 has 14 amino acids. Full variable domain (outside the CDR3, taken from reference TRBV30 and TRBJ1-1): SQTIHQWPATLVQPVGSPLSLECTVEGTSNPNLYWYRQAAGRGLQLLFYSVGIGQISSEVPQNLSASRPQDRQFILSSKKLLLSDSGFYLCAWTAGRVNTEAFFGQGTRLTVV.

This clonotype occurred many times. This chain links TRBV20-1 with TRBJ2-7; maybe TRBD2 (6 bases). Trimming left V 5 bases short and J 0 bases short, with 17 bases between. This CDR3 region has 15 residues. CDR1 and CDR2 from the germline V gene are DFQATT and SNEGSKA (reference sequence). Here the CDR3 reads CSARPLPAGSYEQYF. The CDR3, as DNA: TGCAGTGCTCGTCCTTTGCCAGCGGGCTCCTACGAGCAGTACTTC.

The V call is TRBV18, the J call TRBJ1-3; D gene ambiguous. The CDR3 totals 15 residues. Per the germline V gene, CDR1 is KGHSH and CDR2 is LQKENI. Trimming pared 3 bases from V and 3 bases from J, leaving 12 bases between. CDR3 bases: TGTGCCAGCTCACCTCCGGTACCCCTTGGAAACACCATATATTTT. This codes for CASSPPVPLGNTIYF.

This chain uses TRBV5-1 with TRBJ2-3; TRBD2 aligns across 8 bases. With V trimmed by 3 bases and J by 0 bases, 6 bases remained unmatched. Per germline, CDR1 SGHRS and CDR2 YFSETQ. This CDR3 spans 16 amino acids. DNA for the CDR3: TGCGCCAGCAGCTCCGTAGCGGGGCCTAGCACAGATACGCAGTATTTT. Its translation is CASSSVAGPSTDTQYF.

This chain uses TRBV28 with TRBJ1-5; 9 bases are shared with TRBD1. CDR1 and CDR2 from the germline V gene are MDHEN and SYDVKM. The junction had 8 bases not matched to a gene; V was cut back by 4 bases and J by 4 bases. This CDR3 comprises 16 residues. The CDR3 loop is CASSSRRQGGNQPQHF. The CDR3 region has the DNA TGTGCCAGCAGTTCGAGACGACAGGGGGGGAATCAGCCCCAGCATTTT.

This clonotype came up a few times. CDR3 sequence reads: CASMTGTWGNQPQHF. CDR3 coding DNA: TGTGCCAGTATGACTGGGACTTGGGGAAATCAGCCCCAGCATTTT. This chain links TRBV19 with TRBJ1-5; D might be TRBD1 (5 bases). Germline CDR1 and CDR2: LNHDA and SQIVND (reference sequence). V dropped 7 bases and J dropped 4 bases, with 17 bases sitting between them. CDR3 length: 15 residues.

This clonotype appeared many times. This chain uses TRBV5-6 with TRBJ2-2; D ambiguous. This CDR3 comprises 15 residues. Germline V gives CDR1 SGHDT, CDR2 YYEEEE. V was cut by 0 bases and J by 1 base, with 7 bases left in between. CDR3 sequence: CASSLGHLNTGELFF. In DNA form, the CDR3 reads TGTGCCAGCAGCTTGGGACACCTGAACACCGGGGAGCTGTTTTTT. Together with reference TRBV5-6 and TRBJ2-2, the CDR3 gives the full variable domain: DAGVTQSPTHLIKTRGQQVTLRCSPKSGHDTVSWYQQALGQGPQFIFQYYEEEERQRGNFPDRFSGHQFPNYSSELNVNALLLGDSALYLCASSLGHLNTGELFFGEGSRLTVL.

The chain links TRBV7-6 to TRBJ2-7; no clear D gene. There are 11 residues in the CDR3. Germline V gene sequence: CDR1 SGHVS, CDR2 FNYEAQ. V was trimmed by 1 base and J by 8 bases, leaving 6 bases between them. The CDR3 sequence is CASSLGAKQYF. The CDR3 DNA sequence: TGTGCCAGCAGCTTAGGAGCAAAGCAGTACTTC. The variable domain in full, completed from reference TRBV7-6 and TRBJ2-7, reads GAGVSQSPRYKVTKRGQDVALRCDPISGHVSLYWYRQALGQGPEFLTYFNYEAQQDKSGLPNDRFSAERPEGSISTLTIQRTEQRDSAMYRCASSLGAKQYFGPGTRLTVT.

This clonotype came up many times. The V and J genes are TRBV30 and TRBJ2-7; no reliable D call. CDR1 and CDR2 from the germline V gene are GTSNPN and SVGIG (reference sequence). V was shortened by 1 base and J by 3 bases, with 4 bases between the two germline ends. CDR3 length: 11 amino acids. CDR3 bases: TGTGCCTGGAGTGACCGCTACGAGCAGTACTTC. Translating it yields CAWSDRYEQYF.